The 31 T cell receptor beta chains in this list originate from one sample, sequenced in a study of regulatory T cells in long-lasting Graves disease. The time point is: newly diagnosed GD, antithyroid drugs for less than 3 months. PBMC-derived RNA was used for the TCR library. Both iRepertoire HTBI primers and Arm-PCR of CDR3 regions were used to build the TCR beta libraries. TCRdb reprocessed the multiplex PCR reads with MiXCR, giving one entry per CDR3 protein. The table shows under 500,000 distinct CDR3 sequences, with about 15% occurring only once. A further study also used this sample, focusing on T cells in Graves' hyperthyroidism and ophthalmopathy.

The material sequenced was peripheral blood mononuclear cells (PBMCs), taken at new diagnosis, from a patient treated with antithyroid drugs. These receptors originate from a woman in her twenties or thirties with Graves disease.

Many counts were recorded for this clonotype. The chain employs TRBV28 and TRBJ2-1; a possible D gene is TRBD2 (6 bases). V was cut by 3 bases and J by 4 bases, with 13 bases left in between. Germline CDR1 MDHEN, CDR2 SYDVKM. CDR3 size: 15 residues. This CDR3 reads CASSFAGTGYNEQFF. The DNA for the CDR3 is TGTGCCAGCAGTTTCGCCGGGACTGGGTACAATGAGCAGTTCTTC.

This clonotype was seen more than once but under ten times. The V call is TRBV15, the J call TRBJ2-3, with 13 bases that match TRBD2. Germline V gene sequence: CDR1 LNHNV, CDR2 YYDKDF (reference sequence). The junction had 4 bases not matched to a gene; V was cut back by 3 bases and J by 4 bases. The CDR3 runs 16 residues. The CDR3: CATSSGLAGAPDTQYF. The CDR3 DNA follows: TGTGCCACCAGCAGCGGACTAGCGGGAGCCCCAGATACGCAGTATTTT.

The sample holds many counts of this clonotype. This chain uses TRBV29-1 with TRBJ1-2; 8 positions agree with TRBD1. This CDR3 has 15 residues. V gave up 3 bases and J gave up 7 bases; unmatched junction bases: 13. CDR1 and CDR2 (germline): SQVTM, ANQGSEA. The CDR3 sequence is CSVDVGDRPFAGYTF. The CDR3 DNA sequence: TGCAGCGTTGACGTGGGGGACAGGCCTTTTGCTGGCTACACCTTC.

In its sample, this clonotype was seen many times. The chain links TRBV11-2 to TRBJ2-3; weak D call: TRBD2 (5 bases). The V end was cut by 1 base, the J end by 0 bases, with 8 bases between. Germline CDR1 SGHAT, CDR2 FQNNGV. The CDR3 contains 15 residues. The CDR3 is CASSLAAGSTDTQYF. CDR3 bases: TGTGCCAGCAGCTTAGCGGCGGGCAGCACAGATACGCAGTATTTT.

The sample holds many counts of this clonotype. The chain joins TRBV5-1 to TRBJ2-3; D is perhaps TRBD1 (6 bases). Trimming took 3 bases from V and 0 from J, leaving 11 bases between them. Germline V gene lookup returns CDR1 SGHRS and CDR2 YFSETQ. This CDR3 region has 15 residues. The CDR3 coding sequence is TGCGCCAGCAGCTCAACAGGGACCAGCACAGATACGCAGTATTTT. This gives the protein CASSSTGTSTDTQYF. The entire variable domain, with the rest obtained from reference TRBV5-1 and TRBJ2-3, is as follows: KAGVTQTPRYLIKTRGQQVTLSCSPISGHRSVSWYQQTPGQGLQFLFEYFSETQRNKGNFPGRFSGRQFSNSRSEMNVSTLELGDSALYLCASSSTGTSTDTQYFGPGTRLTVL.

This clonotype was seen at least ten times. The J gene is TRBJ2-3, the V gene TRBV9; no definite D call. The CDR3 covers 15 residues. Germline CDR1 is SGDLS and CDR2 is YYNGEE. V was shortened by 0 bases and J by 4 bases, with 12 bases between the two germline ends. CDR3 residues: CASSVASLVADTQYF. In DNA form, the CDR3 reads TGTGCCAGCAGCGTAGCTTCCCTAGTCGCAGATACGCAGTATTTT.

This chain uses TRBV27 with TRBJ2-1; D is unclear. CDR3 length: 18 residues. Trimming took 0 bases from V and 4 from J, leaving 19 bases between them. Per germline, CDR1 MNHEY and CDR2 SMNVEV (reference sequence). CDR3: CASSLSIVGGALYNEQFF. In nucleotides, the CDR3 is TGTGCCAGCAGTTTATCGATCGTCGGCGGAGCCTTGTACAATGAGCAGTTCTTC.

V is TRBV15 and J is TRBJ1-5; maybe TRBD1 (5 bases). CDR1 is LNHNV and CDR2 is YYDKDF in the germline V gene (reference sequence). This CDR3 spans 14 amino acids. The V and J ends lost 8 bases and 1 base respectively, with 12 bases between them. In DNA, the CDR3 is TGTGCCACCTCCCGGGGGGGGAGCAATCAGCCCCAGCATTTT. Residues: CATSRGGSNQPQHF.

This clonotype was observed many times. The rearrangement joins TRBV20-1 to TRBJ1-1; unclear D gene. Germline lookup yields CDR1 DFQATT and CDR2 SNEGSKA (reference sequence). This CDR3 is built from 12 residues. Trimming cost V 3 bases and J 1 base, with 6 bases left between them. This CDR3 is CSASSGNTEAFF. The CDR3 DNA reads TGCAGTGCTAGTTCTGGGAACACTGAAGCTTTCTTT.

This sequence joins TRBV4-2 and TRBJ2-1, with TRBD1 identical over 9 bases. Germline CDR1 is LGHNA and CDR2 is YNFKEQ. CDR3 length equals 16 residues. The ends lost 4 bases at V and 3 bases at J; junction bases unmatched: 7. CDR3 residues: CASSPRTGGDYNEQFF. In DNA, the CDR3 is TGTGCCAGCAGCCCCCGCACAGGGGGCGACTACAATGAGCAGTTCTTC.

Points on this clonotype: A read error is possible here, since a much larger clone lies one base away. The chain employs TRBV2 and TRBJ2-1, with 9 bases lining up with TRBD2. The CDR3 is made up of 15 amino acids. Germline loops: CDR1 SNHLY, CDR2 FYNNEI. J was trimmed by 8 bases and V by 4 bases; bases with no gene match: 9. The CDR3 loop is CASSVSREGDYEQFF. The CDR3 nucleotides are TGTGCCAGCAGTGTCTCGCGGGAGGGGGATTATGAGCAGTTCTTC.

The chain couples TRBV19 to TRBJ2-3, with D perhaps being TRBD1 or TRBD2 (5 bases each). Germline V lookup: CDR1 LNHDA, CDR2 SQIVND (reference sequence). CDR3 length: 17 amino acids. The V gene lost 10 bases and the J gene lost 2 bases, with 25 bases spanning the gap. The DNA of the CDR3 is TGTGCCACCTCACCCACCGGGACGGTGGATTACACAGATACGCAGTATTTT. As protein: CATSPTGTVDYTDTQYF.

At least ten counts were recorded for this clonotype. V is TRBV6-2 or TRBV6-3 and J is TRBJ1-1; D might be TRBD1 (5 bases). This CDR3 contains 12 residues. Germline values: CDR1 MNHEY, CDR2 SVGEGT. The V end was cut by 5 bases, the J end by 10 bases, with 14 bases between. Here the CDR3 reads CASSPAGRRAFF. CDR3 in DNA: TGTGCCAGCAGTCCAGCAGGGAGGCGAGCTTTCTTT.

This clonotype was counted only a few times. The chain joins TRBV5-1 to TRBJ1-2; TRBD1 is a possible D gene (6 bases). V dropped 4 bases and J dropped 6 bases, with 16 bases sitting between them. Germline CDR1 is SGHRS and CDR2 is YFSETQ. The CDR3 is 14 amino acids. CDR3 in amino acids: CASSQYRDRNGYTF. The CDR3 coding sequence is TGCGCCAGCAGCCAATACAGGGATCGCAATGGCTACACCTTC.

This clonotype has a count of ten or more. This rearrangement joins TRBV12-3 or TRBV12-4 to TRBJ2-2; 9 bases are a match to TRBD2. This CDR3 is 14 amino acids long. Trimming at V came to 3 bases and at J to 10 bases, leaving 6 bases not matched to a gene. CDR3 sequence: CASSFGGRAPELFF. In nucleotides, the CDR3 is TGTGCCAGCAGTTTTGGCGGGAGGGCCCCGGAGCTGTTTTTT.

This clonotype has ten or more counts. J is TRBJ1-5 and V is TRBV28, with D possibly matching TRBD1 (5 bases). The CDR3 is 16 residues long. From germline, CDR1 is MDHEN and CDR2 SYDVKM. Trimming cost V 6 bases and J 1 base, with 16 bases left between them. The CDR3 nucleotides are TGTGCCAGCAGCGGCAGGGCAGAACGGAGCAATCAGCCCCAGCATTTT. Protein: CASSGRAERSNQPQHF.

V gene TRBV7-2 combines with J gene TRBJ1-2, with TRBD1 identical over 9 bases. The ends lost 5 bases at V and 4 bases at J; junction bases unmatched: 14. The CDR3 runs to 17 residues. CDR1 is SGHTA and CDR2 is FQGNSA in the germline V gene. Here the CDR3 reads CASSPDRGQGRVYGYTF. CDR3 nucleotides: TGTGCCAGCAGCCCCGACCGGGGACAGGGCCGAGTCTATGGCTACACCTTC.

This clonotype has a count of ten or more. The rearrangement joins TRBV7-9 to TRBJ2-7; 15 nucleotides agree with TRBD2. Germline V lookup: CDR1 SEHNR, CDR2 FQNEAQ (reference sequence). CDR3 length: 20 residues. V dropped 5 bases and J dropped 1; count of bases not matched to a gene: 15. This CDR3 is CASSPWAGLAGGGSSYEQYF. The CDR3 coding sequence is TGTGCCAGCAGCCCCTGGGCCGGACTAGCGGGAGGGGGTTCATCCTACGAGCAGTACTTC.

The rearrangement links TRBV19 to TRBJ2-7; maybe TRBD1 (6 bases). This CDR3 comprises 15 residues. The ends were cut back, 3 bases at V and 3 bases at J, with 15 bases in the middle. Germline V gives CDR1 LNHDA, CDR2 SQIVND (reference sequence). CDR3 sequence (DNA): TGTGCCAGTAGTATCCGGGACACGGAACTCTACGAGCAGTACTTC. This translates into CASSIRDTELYEQYF. Complete variable domain (other parts from reference TRBV19 and TRBJ2-7): DGGITQSPKYLFRKEGQNVTLSCEQNLNHDAMYWYRQDPGQGLRLIYYSQIVNDFQKGDIAEGYSVSREKKESFPLTVTSAQKNPTAFYLCASSIRDTELYEQYFGPGTRLTVT.

The table lists this clonotype with many counts. The chain carries TRBV3-1 and TRBJ2-1, with D possibly matching TRBD2 (5 bases). V was shortened by 7 bases and J by 9 bases, with 16 bases between the two germline ends. CDR1 and CDR2 from the germline V gene are LGHDT and YNNKEL (reference sequence). The CDR3 runs 13 residues. The CDR3: CASTPRSEGEQFF. CDR3 DNA: TGTGCCAGCACCCCACGTAGCGAGGGTGAGCAGTTCTTC.

The gene calls are TRBV28 and TRBJ2-4, with D perhaps TRBD1 (5 bases). Trimming shortened V by 2 bases and J by 2 bases, and 16 bases separated the two germline ends. CDR3 length equals 17 residues. Germline V CDR1 and CDR2: MDHEN, SYDVKM. CDR3 region: CASSLPGRGQSKNIQYF. Written as DNA, the CDR3 is TGTGCCAGCAGTTTACCCGGAAGGGGCCAGTCCAAAAACATTCAGTACTTC.

With regard to this clonotype: A read error may explain this, as a much larger clone is one base away. The chain carries TRBV29-1 and TRBJ1-1; D is uncertain. CDR3 size: 12 residues. Trimming left V 5 bases short and J 3 bases short, with 10 bases between. CDR1 is SQVTM, CDR2 ANQGSEA, per germline. The CDR3 protein is CSVIDLDTEAFF. CDR3 DNA: TGCAGCGTTATAGACCTGGACACTGAAGCTTTCTTT.

This clonotype showed up just a few times. The chain recombines TRBV27 with TRBJ2-7, with 10 bases aligning to TRBD2. Germline loops: CDR1 MNHEY, CDR2 SMNVEV (reference sequence). Trimming took 3 bases from V and 2 from J; bases not matched to a gene: 16. The CDR3 consists of 19 residues. CDR3 DNA sequence: TGTGCCAGCAGTTTCCCCGCGAGGGGGCCTAGCGGGAGAACCTACGAGCAGTACTTC. It encodes CASSFPARGPSGRTYEQYF.

The genes are TRBV20-1 and TRBJ1-4, with no clear D. Germline CDR1 is DFQATT and CDR2 is SNEGSKA (reference sequence). This CDR3 spans 14 amino acids. Trimming pared 0 bases from V and 8 bases from J, leaving 13 bases between. The CDR3 spells CSARDLKRNEKLFF. In DNA form, the CDR3 reads TGCAGTGCTAGAGATCTTAAAAGGAACGAAAAACTGTTTTTT.

CDR3 coding DNA: TGTGCCAGCAGCCTACAGGGGACGACAGATACGCAGTATTTT. Amino acid sequence: CASSLQGTTDTQYF. The chain couples TRBV7-9 to TRBJ2-3, with 7 positions matching TRBD1. The junction had 5 bases not matched to a gene; V was cut back by 5 bases and J by 3 bases. In germline, CDR1 is SEHNR, CDR2 FQNEAQ (reference sequence). There are 14 residues in the CDR3.

This clonotype was seen ten or more times. The gene calls are TRBV6-2 or TRBV6-3 and TRBJ2-1; D may be TRBD1 (6 bases). V dropped 4 bases and J dropped 8 bases, with 15 bases sitting between them. Germline V gene lookup returns CDR1 MNHEY and CDR2 SVGEGT. The CDR3 has 14 amino acids. Here the CDR3 reads CASSSKGVYDEQFF. CDR3 nucleotide sequence: TGTGCCAGCAGTTCTAAGGGGGTTTACGATGAGCAGTTCTTC.

This chain links TRBV7-2 with TRBJ1-2; maybe TRBD1 (6 bases). The germline V and J ends were trimmed by 5 bases and 6 bases, with 16 bases remaining between them. Germline V gene sequence: CDR1 SGHTA, CDR2 FQGNSA. The CDR3 is 14 residues long. The CDR3 DNA reads TGTGCCAGCAGCCTAGAGGGGGGGCTAAATGGCTACACCTTC. This codes for CASSLEGGLNGYTF.

In its sample, this clonotype was seen many times. As DNA, the CDR3 is TGCAGTGCCTCGACTGGACAGGCCACTTTCTACGAGCAGTACTTC. It is translated as CSASTGQATFYEQYF. The chain employs TRBV20-1 and TRBJ2-7, with TRBD1 identical over 7 bases. Germline V gene sequence: CDR1 DFQATT, CDR2 SNEGSKA (reference sequence). Trimming at V came to 6 bases and at J to 3 bases, leaving 14 bases not matched to a gene. The CDR3 extends over 15 amino acids.

As for this clonotype: This could be a read error, since a much larger clone is one nucleotide away. The chain employs TRBV5-8 and TRBJ2-1; D may be TRBD2 (6 bases). The closer fit of TRBJ2-5 to the DNA end suggests the J call may be wrong. Germline lookup yields CDR1 SGHTS and CDR2 YDEGEE. The CDR3 extends over 15 amino acids. The DNA for the CDR3 is TGTGCCAGCAGCATCGGTGGAGGGCTGACGAACGACCAGTACTTC. Translated: CASSIGGGLTNDQYF.

This clonotype appeared many times. The chain joins TRBV7-2 to TRBJ1-4, with a weak D call TRBD1 (5 bases). Germline lookup yields CDR1 SGHTA and CDR2 FQGNSA. This CDR3 is 14 amino acids long. Deletions cut 5 bases from V and 7 bases from J, with 14 bases between. The CDR3 coding sequence is TGTGCCAGCAGCGCATTTTGGGACGGTGAAAAACTGTTTTTT. Amino acids: CASSAFWDGEKLFF. Using reference TRBV7-2 and TRBJ1-4 for the parts outside the CDR3, the full variable domain is GAGVSQSPSNKVTEKGKDVELRCDPISGHTALYWYRQSLGQGLEFLIYFQGNSAPDKSGLPSDRFSAERTGGSVSTLTIQRTQQEDSAVYLCASSAFWDGEKLFFGSGTQLSVL.

This clonotype was observed many times. The chain couples TRBV28 to TRBJ2-7, with 11 nucleotides matching TRBD2. The germline gives CDR1 MDHEN, CDR2 SYDVKM. The V and J ends lost 7 bases and 4 bases, in that order; junction bases with no gene match: 9. CDR3 length: 15 residues. The CDR3 region has the DNA TGTGCCAGCATGAATGTAGCGGGAGGGGATTACGAGCAGTACTTC. As protein: CASMNVAGGDYEQYF.